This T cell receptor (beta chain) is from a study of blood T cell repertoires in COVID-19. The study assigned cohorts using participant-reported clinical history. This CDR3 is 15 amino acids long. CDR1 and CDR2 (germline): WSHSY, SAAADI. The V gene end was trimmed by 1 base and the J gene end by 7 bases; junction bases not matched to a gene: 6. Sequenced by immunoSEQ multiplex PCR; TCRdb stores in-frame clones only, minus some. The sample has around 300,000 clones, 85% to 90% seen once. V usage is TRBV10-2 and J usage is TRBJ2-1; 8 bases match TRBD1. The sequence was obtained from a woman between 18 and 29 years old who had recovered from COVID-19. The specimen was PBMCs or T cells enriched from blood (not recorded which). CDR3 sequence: CASSEFPGQVNEQFF. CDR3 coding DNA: TGCGCCAGCAGTGAGTTTCCGGGACAGGTAAATGAGCAGTTCTTC.